This T cell receptor (beta chain) was sequenced in a study of control samples from healthy donors and cancer patients. Assay used: immunoSEQ multiplex PCR; TCRdb lists only in-frame clones, some missing. The sample lists more than 100,000 clones, roughly nine tenths seen once, with less than 9.5% in the top ten. Germline V CDR1 and CDR2: LNHDA, SQIVND (reference sequence). The length of the CDR3 is 14 residues. V was clipped by 3 bases and J by 3 bases; unmatched bases: 4. This chain joins TRBV19 and TRBJ2-5; 7 nucleotides agree with TRBD1. The clonotype comes from a woman aged 18-29 years in good health. Sequenced sample: blood. The CDR3 is CASSINRGEETQYF. CDR3 sequence (DNA): TGTGCCAGTAGTATTAACAGGGGAGAAGAGACCCAGTACTTC.